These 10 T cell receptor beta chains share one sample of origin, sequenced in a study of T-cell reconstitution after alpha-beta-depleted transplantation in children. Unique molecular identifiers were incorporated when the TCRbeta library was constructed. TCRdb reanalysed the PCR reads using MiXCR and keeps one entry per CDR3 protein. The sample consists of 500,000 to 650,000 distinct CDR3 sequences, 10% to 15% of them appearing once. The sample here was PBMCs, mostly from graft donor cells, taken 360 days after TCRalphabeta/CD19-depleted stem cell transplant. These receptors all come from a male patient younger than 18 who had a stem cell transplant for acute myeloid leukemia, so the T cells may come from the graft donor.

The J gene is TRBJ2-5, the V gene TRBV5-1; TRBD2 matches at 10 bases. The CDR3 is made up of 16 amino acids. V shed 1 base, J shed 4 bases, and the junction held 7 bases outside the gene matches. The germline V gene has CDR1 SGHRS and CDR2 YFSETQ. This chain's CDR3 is CASSLWSGRATETQYF. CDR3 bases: TGCGCCAGCAGCTTGTGGAGCGGGAGGGCCACAGAGACCCAGTACTTC. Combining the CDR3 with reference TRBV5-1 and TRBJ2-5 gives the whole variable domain KAGVTQTPRYLIKTRGQQVTLSCSPISGHRSVSWYQQTPGQGLQFLFEYFSETQRNKGNFPGRFSGRQFSNSRSEMNVSTLELGDSALYLCASSLWSGRATETQYFGPGTRLLVL.

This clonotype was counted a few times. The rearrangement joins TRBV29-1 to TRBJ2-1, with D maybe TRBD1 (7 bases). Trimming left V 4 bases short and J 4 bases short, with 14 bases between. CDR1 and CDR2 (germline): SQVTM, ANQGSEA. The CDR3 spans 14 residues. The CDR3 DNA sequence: TGCAGCGTTGTGACAGGGAGGTTGTACAATGAGCAGTTCTTC. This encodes CSVVTGRLYNEQFF.

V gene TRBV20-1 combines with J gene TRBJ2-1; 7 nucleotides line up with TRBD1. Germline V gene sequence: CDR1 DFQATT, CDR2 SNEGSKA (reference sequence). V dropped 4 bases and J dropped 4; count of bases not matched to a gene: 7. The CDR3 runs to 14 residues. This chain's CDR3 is CSATGQPPYNEQFF. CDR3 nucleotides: TGCAGTGCTACGGGACAGCCCCCTTACAATGAGCAGTTCTTC.

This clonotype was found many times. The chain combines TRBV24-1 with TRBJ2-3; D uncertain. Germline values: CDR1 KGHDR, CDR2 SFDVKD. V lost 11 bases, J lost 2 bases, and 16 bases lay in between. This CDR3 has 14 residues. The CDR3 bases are TGTGCCAGCTCGACCACCCCGCACACAGATACGCAGTATTTT. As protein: CASSTTPHTDTQYF.

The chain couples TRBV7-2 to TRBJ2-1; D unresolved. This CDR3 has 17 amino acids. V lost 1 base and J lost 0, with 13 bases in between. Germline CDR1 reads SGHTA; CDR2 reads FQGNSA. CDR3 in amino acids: CASSLGASYSSYNEQFF. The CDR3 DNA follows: TGTGCCAGCAGCTTAGGGGCTAGTTACAGCTCCTACAATGAGCAGTTCTTC.

CDR3 in DNA: TGCAGTGCGGAGAGGGTTGAGACCCAGTACTTC. Its translation: CSAERVETQYF. The rearrangement joins TRBV20-1 to TRBJ2-5; possible D gene TRBD2, 5 bases. V lost 6 bases, J lost 5 bases, and 10 bases lay in between. The germline V gene has CDR1 DFQATT and CDR2 SNEGSKA (reference sequence). The CDR3 is 11 amino acids.

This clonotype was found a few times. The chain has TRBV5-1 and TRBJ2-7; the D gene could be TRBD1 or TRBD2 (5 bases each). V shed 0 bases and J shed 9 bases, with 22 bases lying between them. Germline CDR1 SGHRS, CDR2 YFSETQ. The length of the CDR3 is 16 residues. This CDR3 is CASSLAVGTVRGWQYF. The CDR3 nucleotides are TGCGCCAGCAGCTTGGCCGTCGGGACGGTCCGCGGGTGGCAGTACTTC.

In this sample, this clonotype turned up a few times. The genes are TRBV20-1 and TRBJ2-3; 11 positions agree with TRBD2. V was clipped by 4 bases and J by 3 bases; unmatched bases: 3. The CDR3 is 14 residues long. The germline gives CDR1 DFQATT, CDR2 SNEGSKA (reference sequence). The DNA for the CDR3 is TGCAGTGCTACTAGCGGGAGGTCGACAGATACGCAGTATTTT. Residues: CSATSGRSTDTQYF.

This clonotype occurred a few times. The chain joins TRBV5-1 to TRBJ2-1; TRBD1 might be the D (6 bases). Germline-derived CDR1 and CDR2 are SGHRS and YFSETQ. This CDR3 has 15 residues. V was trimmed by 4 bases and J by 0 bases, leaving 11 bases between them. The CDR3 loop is CASSGGQSSYNEQFF. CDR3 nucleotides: TGCGCCAGCAGCGGTGGACAGAGCTCCTACAATGAGCAGTTCTTC.

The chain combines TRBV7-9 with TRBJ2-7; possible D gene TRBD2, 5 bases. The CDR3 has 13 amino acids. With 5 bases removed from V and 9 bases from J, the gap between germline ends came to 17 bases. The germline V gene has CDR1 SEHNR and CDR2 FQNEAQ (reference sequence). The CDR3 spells CASSPGVPTTQYF. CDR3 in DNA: TGTGCCAGCAGCCCCGGGGTGCCTACGACGCAGTACTTC.